Listed here are 11 T cell receptor beta chains from one sample, sequenced in a study of CD8+CD57+ T cells in acquired aplastic anemia. Genomic DNA, the template, was used for profiling of the TCR beta VDJ and CDR3. TCRdb used MiXCR to reprocess the reads, holding one entry per CDR3 protein. Here the sample spans about 270,000 distinct CDR3 sequences, approximately 55% being singletons. The sequenced sample consisted of sorted CD4+, CD8+, or CD8+CD57+ T cells (not recorded which) from PBMCs. The receptors were gathered from a human donor with severe aplastic anemia or a healthy control (not recorded which).

Many counts were recorded for this clonotype. The chain combines TRBV5-8 with TRBJ2-7, with a weak D call TRBD1 (6 bases). Germline lookup yields CDR1 SGHTS and CDR2 YDEGEE. The CDR3 extends over 13 amino acids. Trimming removed 8 bases at V and 2 bases at J, with 14 bases between. The CDR3 sequence: CARGTLGPYEQYF. The CDR3 nucleotides are TGTGCCAGGGGGACACTCGGACCCTACGAGCAGTACTTC.

There are a few counts of this clonotype. J is TRBJ2-5 and V is TRBV7-3; D is unclear. The length of the CDR3 is 15 residues. The germline gives CDR1 SGHTA, CDR2 FQGTGA. V lost 5 bases and J 4 bases, leaving 17 bases between the germline ends. CDR3 sequence (DNA): TGTGCCAGCAGCCCAGACAAGGGCCCGGGAGAGACCCAGTACTTC. This sequence encodes CASSPDKGPGETQYF.

The chain combines TRBV5-1 with TRBJ1-6; 7 positions match TRBD1. Trimming took 5 bases from V and 7 from J; bases not matched to a gene: 12. Looked up from germline, CDR1 is SGHRS and CDR2 is YFSETQ. The CDR3 covers 16 residues. The CDR3 loop is CASRVGQAAGNSPLHF. The CDR3 DNA reads TGCGCCAGCAGAGTTGGACAGGCCGCGGGGAATTCACCCCTCCACTTT.

The gene calls are TRBV20-1 and TRBJ2-4; 12 bases line up with TRBD2. This CDR3 spans 17 amino acids. The trim removed 0 bases at V and 1 base at J, leaving 4 bases unmatched. Germline CDR1 and CDR2: DFQATT and SNEGSKA (reference sequence). The CDR3: CSARDRLAGEAKNIQYF. The CDR3 region has the DNA TGCAGTGCTAGAGATCGACTAGCGGGAGAGGCCAAAAACATTCAGTACTTC.

As for this clonotype: This may come from a read error, since a much larger clone is one base off. This chain connects TRBV10-3 to TRBJ2-7; D is perhaps TRBD1 (6 bases). Germline values: CDR1 ENHRY, CDR2 SYGVKD. The CDR3 has 16 residues. The DNA of the CDR3 is TGTACCATCAGCACATGGGGGCAGGGCCACTTCTACGAGCAGTACTTC. It specifies CTISTWGQGHFYEQYF.

The CDR3 region is CSARDRTSGGRETQYF. CDR3 nucleotide sequence: TGCAGTGCTAGAGACAGGACTAGCGGGGGGCGTGAGACCCAGTACTTC. V and J are TRBV20-1 and TRBJ2-5, with 14 bases identical to TRBD2. The CDR3 is made up of 16 amino acids. The J segment lost 5 bases and the V segment lost 0 bases, leaving 5 bases of the junction unmatched. CDR1 is DFQATT, CDR2 SNEGSKA, per germline (reference sequence).

A single count supports this clonotype. The J gene is TRBJ2-1, the V gene TRBV11-3; TRBD2 matches at 13 bases. CDR3 length: 18 residues. Per the germline V gene, CDR1 is SGHNT and CDR2 is YENEEA. V shed 6 bases, J shed 0 bases, and the junction held 8 bases outside the gene matches. The CDR3 sequence is CASSFTTSGRFSYNEQFF. In DNA, the CDR3 is TGTGCCAGCAGTTTCACGACTAGCGGGAGGTTCTCCTACAATGAGCAGTTCTTC.

This clonotype was observed a single time. The V gene is TRBV2, the J gene TRBJ1-2; D gene unclear. V was trimmed by 1 base and J by 12 bases, leaving 15 bases between them. Germline assignment: CDR1 SNHLY and CDR2 FYNNEI. This CDR3 region has 13 residues. CDR3 in amino acids: CASSEEPGNPDTF. The CDR3, as DNA: TGTGCCAGCAGTGAAGAGCCCGGCAATCCTGACACCTTC.

This chain uses TRBV2 with TRBJ2-3; tentative D call: TRBD1 (6 bases). The V end was cut by 3 bases, the J end by 2 bases, with 15 bases between. This CDR3 spans 16 amino acids. Germline-derived CDR1 and CDR2 are SNHLY and FYNNEI. The CDR3 DNA sequence: TGTGCCAGCAGTGATGAGGTTTGGACAGCCACAGATACGCAGTATTTT. This translates into CASSDEVWTATDTQYF. The whole variable domain, filled in from reference TRBV2 and TRBJ2-3, reads EPEVTQTPSHQVTQMGQEVILRCVPISNHLYFYWYRQILGQKVEFLVSFYNNEISEKSEIFDDQFSVERPDGSNFTLKIRSTKLEDSAMYFCASSDEVWTATDTQYFGPGTRLTVL.

The V call is TRBV24-1, the J call TRBJ2-1; D could derive from TRBD1 or TRBD2 (6 bases each). V lost 5 bases, J lost 6 bases, and 16 bases lay in between. Germline assignment: CDR1 KGHDR and CDR2 SFDVKD. This CDR3 contains 15 residues. DNA for the CDR3: TGTGCCACCAGTGGAGGGGGACTCCTGGGCAATGAGCAGTTCTTC. It codes for CATSGGGLLGNEQFF.

Worth noting for this clonotype: As the CDR3 is not closed by the conserved phenylalanine or tryptophan, this likely results from a read error. The V and J genes are TRBV19 and TRBJ1-2; D is perhaps TRBD1 (5 bases). CDR1 LNHDA and CDR2 SQIVND come from the germline V gene (reference sequence). This CDR3 region has 11 residues. V lost 3 bases to trimming and J lost 7 bases, with 6 bases between them. CDR3 sequence: CASSIGGGYTL. The CDR3 DNA is TGTGCCAGTAGTATTGGGGGTGGCTACACCCTC.